The T cell receptor beta chain described here comes from a study of T cell responses to AZD1222 COVID-19 vaccine. Turning to the study itself: Pooled samples include second doses given at about 4 or 12 weeks.

The V end was cut by 6 bases, the J end by 4 bases, with 18 bases between. Germline-derived CDR1 and CDR2 are SEHNR and FQNEAQ (reference sequence). There are 15 residues in the CDR3. Sequenced by immunoSEQ multiplex PCR; TCRdb stores in-frame clones only, minus some. The sample comprises roughly 120,000 clones, roughly 88% of which are singletons, and about a sixth rests with the top ten. J is TRBJ1-1 and V is TRBV7-9, with TRBD1 as a possible D gene (5 bases). This receptor was taken from an adult in good health. The sequencing used peripheral blood, collected on day 0 of AZD1222 vaccination. DNA of the CDR3: TGTGCCAGCAGACCGCCCGGGGGGGGGAGCACTGAAGCTTTCTTT. Translation: CASRPPGGGSTEAFF.